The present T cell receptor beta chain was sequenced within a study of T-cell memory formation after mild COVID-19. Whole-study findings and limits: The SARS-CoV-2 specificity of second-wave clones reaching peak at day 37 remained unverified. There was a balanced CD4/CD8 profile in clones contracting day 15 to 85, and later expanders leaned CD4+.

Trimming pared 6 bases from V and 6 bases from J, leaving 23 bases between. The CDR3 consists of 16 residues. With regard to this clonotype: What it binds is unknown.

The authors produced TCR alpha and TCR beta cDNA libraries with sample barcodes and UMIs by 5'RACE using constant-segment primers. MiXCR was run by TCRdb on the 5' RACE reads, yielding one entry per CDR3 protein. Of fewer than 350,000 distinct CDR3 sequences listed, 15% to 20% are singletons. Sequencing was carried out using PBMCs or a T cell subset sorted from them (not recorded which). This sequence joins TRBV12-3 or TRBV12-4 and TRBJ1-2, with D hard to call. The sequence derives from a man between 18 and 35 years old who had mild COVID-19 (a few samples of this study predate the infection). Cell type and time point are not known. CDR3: CASSENDNLILHGYTF. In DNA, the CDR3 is TGTGCCAGCAGCGAAAACGACAATCTTATATTGCATGGCTACACCTTC.